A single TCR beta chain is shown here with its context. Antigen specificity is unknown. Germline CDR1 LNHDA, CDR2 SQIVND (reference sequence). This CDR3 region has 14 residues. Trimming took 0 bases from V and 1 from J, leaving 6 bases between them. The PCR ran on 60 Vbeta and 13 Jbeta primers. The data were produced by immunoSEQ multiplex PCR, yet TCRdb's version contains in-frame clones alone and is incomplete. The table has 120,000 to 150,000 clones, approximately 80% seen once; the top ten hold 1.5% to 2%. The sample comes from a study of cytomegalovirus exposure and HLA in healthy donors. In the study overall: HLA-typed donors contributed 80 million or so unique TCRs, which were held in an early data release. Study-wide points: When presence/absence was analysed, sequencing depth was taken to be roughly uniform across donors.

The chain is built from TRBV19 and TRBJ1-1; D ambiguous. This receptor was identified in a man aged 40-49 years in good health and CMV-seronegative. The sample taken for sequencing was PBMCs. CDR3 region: CASSIEPGNTEAFF. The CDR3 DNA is TGTGCCAGTAGTATAGAGCCAGGGAACACTGAAGCTTTCTTT. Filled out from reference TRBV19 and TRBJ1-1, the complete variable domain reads DGGITQSPKYLFRKEGQNVTLSCEQNLNHDAMYWYRQDPGQGLRLIYYSQIVNDFQKGDIAEGYSVSREKKESFPLTVTSAQKNPTAFYLCASSIEPGNTEAFFGQGTRLTVV.